This TCR beta chain was documented in a study of T cell changes during pregnancy in multiple sclerosis (dated by TCRdb to the late 2010s). Regarding the research as a whole: In women with multiple sclerosis, the researchers looked at how the T cell repertoire shifted as pregnancy progressed.

CDR1 and CDR2, per the germline V gene, are SGHRS and YFSETQ. The CDR3 spans 14 residues, from the cysteine through the phenylalanine. Here the CDR3 DNA is all that survives: 42 bases in frame from base 1. Ends trimmed: V by 0 bases, J by 6 bases; bases unmatched to a gene: 2. Library preparation was by the immunoSEQ multiplex PCR assay. TCRdb took this table from immuneACCESS and kept in-frame rearrangements with V and J called. Such tables lack part of the clones; where checked against another copy, unresolved V genes explain under half of the gap, and the rest is unexplained. This sample gives about 40,000 clones in total; around 90% of them show up just once. 1% to 1.5% of the sample is held by the ten biggest clonotypes. Notes on this clone: The clone's antigen remains unknown. There are no base qualities to consult, and no much larger clone falls within one base.

The sequence was obtained from a female donor with multiple sclerosis, enrolled in a pregnancy study. The sample consisted of CD4+ T cells from peripheral blood mononuclear cells, taken in the second trimester of pregnancy. The chain is encoded by TRBV5-1 joined to TRBJ2-3; 9 bases in the middle match TRBD1. The DNA is TGCGCCAGCAGCTTGGGACAGGGGGTTGATACGCAGTATTTT. This is translated as CASSLGQGVDTQYF.